Below, 32 T cell receptor beta chains from the same sample are listed, as sequenced in a study of blood T cell repertoires in COVID-19. Sequencing was performed with immunoSEQ multiplex PCR; in TCRdb, only in-frame clones are kept and a portion is missing. Of about 60,000 clones in the sample, 80% to 90% are singletons; the top ten hold less than 1.5%. Specimen: peripheral blood. The receptors here all came from a man in his forties or fifties with acute or convalescent COVID-19.

This clone has just a few counts. V and J are TRBV10-1 and TRBJ1-2; the match to TRBD1 covers 10 bases. Germline CDR1 WNHNN, CDR2 SYGVQD (reference sequence). Germline trimming cut 5 bases from V and 7 bases from J; bases unmatched to any gene: 4. This CDR3 spans 13 amino acids. The CDR3 coding sequence is TGCGCCAGCAGTCCAGACAGGGGGCCTGGCTACACCTTC. Translating gives CASSPDRGPGYTF.

The chain recombines TRBV30 with TRBJ2-1, with D possibly being TRBD2 (6 bases). The length of the CDR3 is 12 residues. V dropped 2 bases and J dropped 6 bases, with 8 bases sitting between them. Germline CDR1 is GTSNPN and CDR2 is SVGIG (reference sequence). CDR3 amino acids: CAWSSGVNEQFF. In DNA form, the CDR3 reads TGTGCCTGGAGTTCGGGGGTCAATGAGCAGTTCTTC.

This clone was detected a few times. The rearrangement uses TRBV3-1 (or the pseudogene TRBV3-2) and TRBJ1-1; TRBD1 matches at 7 bases. Trimming took 3 bases from V and 11 from J; bases not matched to a gene: 9. This CDR3 comprises 13 residues. From germline, CDR1 is LGHDT and CDR2 YNNKEL (reference sequence). CDR3 in amino acids: CASSHSRQGRAFF. The CDR3 bases are TGTGCCAGCAGCCACTCCAGACAGGGTAGGGCTTTCTTT.

The CDR3 spells CASSALGAWNEQFF. The CDR3 DNA follows: TGTGCCAGCAGCGCCCTAGGGGCATGGAATGAGCAGTTCTTC. The V and J genes are TRBV11-3 and TRBJ2-1, with a possible D match to TRBD1 (5 bases). This CDR3 is built from 14 residues. Germline CDR1 is SGHNT and CDR2 is YENEEA. V gave up 5 bases and J gave up 7 bases, with 15 bases separating them.

This chain joins TRBV19 and TRBJ1-5, with D tentatively TRBD1 (6 bases). Trimming stripped 9 bases from V and 7 bases from J, with 22 bases between. Germline CDR1 and CDR2: LNHDA and SQIVND (reference sequence). This CDR3 spans 15 amino acids. This CDR3 is CASRATSGAPQPQHF. Here the CDR3 DNA reads TGTGCCAGCCGTGCCACCTCAGGGGCCCCCCAGCCCCAGCATTTT.

The chain carries TRBV21-1 and TRBJ1-3; the table assigns TRBD1, which was not confirmed against the DNA. TRBV21-1 is described as a pseudogene. The CDR3 runs 16 residues. The CDR3 DNA follows: TGTGCCAGCAGCTCCCGTAGGGGGATCCCTGGAAACACCATATATTTT. As protein: CASSSRRGIPGNTIYF.

This clone was seen more than once but under ten times. J is TRBJ1-2 and V is TRBV29-1; TRBD1 matches at 8 bases. The length of the CDR3 is 13 residues. The V segment lost 4 bases and the J segment 8 bases; nucleotides outside the gene matches: 9. The V gene's germline CDR1 is SQVTM and CDR2 ANQGSEA. This chain's CDR3 is CSVVEGRGQGYTF. In nucleotides, the CDR3 is TGCAGCGTTGTGGAGGGCAGGGGGCAGGGCTACACCTTC.

The chain couples TRBV3-1 (or the pseudogene TRBV3-2) to TRBJ1-5; possible D gene TRBD1, 5 bases. Trimming left V 0 bases short and J 6 bases short, with 12 bases between. The CDR3 is 15 amino acids. The germline gives CDR1 LGHDT, CDR2 YNNKEL (reference sequence). CDR3 DNA: TGTGCCAGCAGCCAAGATAGCCAGGGCATTCAGCCCCAGCATTTT. Translation gives CASSQDSQGIQPQHF.

This rearrangement joins TRBV3-1 (or the pseudogene TRBV3-2) to TRBJ1-5, with D perhaps TRBD1 (6 bases). From germline, CDR1 is LGHDT and CDR2 YNNKEL (reference sequence). This CDR3 region has 17 residues. V was cut by 0 bases and J by 2 bases, with 14 bases left in between. CDR3 sequence reads: CASSQDFGGRGNQPQHF. CDR3 DNA: TGTGCCAGCAGCCAAGATTTTGGGGGCAGGGGCAATCAGCCCCAGCATTTT.

The chain joins TRBV5-1 to TRBJ1-1, with 7 bases that match TRBD1. Germline CDR1 is SGHRS and CDR2 is YFSETQ. Trimming removed 4 bases from V and 0 bases from J; junction bases left unmatched: 6. This CDR3 has 15 amino acids. CDR3 in DNA: TGCGCCAGCAGCGCCCCCGGGACAGTGAACACTGAAGCTTTCTTT. Its translation: CASSAPGTVNTEAFF.

This chain uses TRBV15 with TRBJ1-1; D is uncertain. V was shortened by 1 base and J by 8 bases, with 11 bases between the two germline ends. The germline V gene encodes CDR1 LNHNV and CDR2 YYDKDF (reference sequence). The CDR3 is 13 amino acids. The CDR3 nucleotides read TGTGCCACCAGCAGAGGGGCGCATGGCGAAGCTTTCTTT. The encoded protein is CATSRGAHGEAFF.

This rearrangement joins TRBV20-1 to TRBJ2-3; TRBD2 matches 10 bases. The junction had 6 bases not matched to a gene; V was cut back by 3 bases and J by 3 bases. CDR3 length: 15 amino acids. Germline values: CDR1 DFQATT, CDR2 SNEGSKA (reference sequence). The CDR3 coding sequence is TGCAGTGCTAGTAAGCGGGGGGGGGATACAGATACGCAGTATTTT. It specifies CSASKRGGDTDTQYF.

V and J are TRBV30 and TRBJ2-2, with 8 positions matching TRBD2. This CDR3 has 14 amino acids. With 4 bases clipped from V and 4 bases from J, the junction kept 5 bases outside the gene matches. Germline V gives CDR1 GTSNPN, CDR2 SVGIG (reference sequence). The DNA for the CDR3 is TGTGCCTGGATCGGGAGGGGTGGCACCGGGGAGCTGTTTTTT. This gives the protein CAWIGRGGTGELFF. Full variable domain (missing parts from reference TRBV30 and TRBJ2-2): SQTIHQWPATLVQPVGSPLSLECTVEGTSNPNLYWYRQAAGRGLQLLFYSVGIGQISSEVPQNLSASRPQDRQFILSSKKLLLSDSGFYLCAWIGRGGTGELFFGEGSRLTVL.

The DNA for the CDR3 is TGTGCCAGCAGCCTCCGGCGGATAGGTAGCACCATATATTTT. This encodes CASSLRRIGSTIYF. This sequence joins TRBV11-3 and TRBJ1-3, with no clear D. Trimming removed 5 bases at V and 9 bases at J, with 17 bases between. The CDR3 loop spans 14 amino acids. CDR1 is SGHNT, CDR2 YENEEA, per germline. The whole variable domain, remainder taken from reference TRBV11-3 and TRBJ1-3, is EAGVVQSPRYKIIEKKQPVAFWCNPISGHNTLYWYLQNLGQGPELLIRYENEEAVDDSQLPKDRFSAERLKGVDSTLKIQPAELGDSAVYLCASSLRRIGSTIYFGEGSWLTVV.

This clone is a singleton in its sample. This chain joins TRBV14 and TRBJ2-2, with TRBD1 matching 11 bases. The J segment lost 4 bases and the V segment lost 6 bases, leaving 10 bases of the junction unmatched. This CDR3 contains 17 residues. The germline V gene has CDR1 SGHDN and CDR2 FVKESK. CDR3 sequence: CASSQNTGTGGTGELFF. The DNA of the CDR3 is TGTGCCAGCAGTCAAAATACCGGGACAGGGGGCACCGGGGAGCTGTTTTTT.

This chain connects TRBV7-2 to TRBJ1-1; D call uncertain. V was shortened by 1 base and J by 3 bases, with 6 bases between the two germline ends. CDR1 and CDR2 (germline): SGHTA, FQGNSA. This CDR3 is built from 13 residues. The CDR3 DNA sequence: TGTGCCAGCAGCTTAGATCGGTACACTGAAGCTTTCTTT. Amino acids: CASSLDRYTEAFF.

V gene TRBV2 combines with J gene TRBJ1-2, with 7 positions matching TRBD1. Per germline, CDR1 SNHLY and CDR2 FYNNEI. The CDR3 extends over 16 amino acids. J was trimmed by 7 bases and V by 1 base; bases with no gene match: 12. The CDR3 DNA is TGTGCCAGCAGTGAAGGGAGGACAGGACTGAAAAGTGGCTACACCTTC. Translation: CASSEGRTGLKSGYTF.

The genes are TRBV29-1 and TRBJ2-1, with unresolved D. V lost 5 bases to trimming and J lost 0 bases, with 8 bases between them. The CDR3 extends over 13 amino acids. Germline lookup yields CDR1 SQVTM and CDR2 ANQGSEA. As DNA, the CDR3 is TGCAGCGTTATTGAGAGCTCCTACAATGAGCAGTTCTTC. The encoded protein is CSVIESSYNEQFF.

The rearrangement joins TRBV2 to TRBJ2-5, with D tentatively TRBD1 (6 bases). The germline V and J ends were trimmed by 6 bases and 2 bases, with 10 bases remaining between them. CDR1 is SNHLY, CDR2 FYNNEI, per germline. This CDR3 is built from 13 residues. CDR3: CASRRQGQETQYF. CDR3 coding DNA: TGTGCCAGCAGGCGGCAGGGGCAAGAGACCCAGTACTTC.

The chain recombines TRBV11-3 with TRBJ1-2; D gene uncertain. V lost 5 bases, J lost 4 bases, and 17 bases lay in between. The CDR3 length is 15 residues. Germline CDR1 and CDR2: SGHNT and YENEEA. The CDR3 reads CASSASPGSFYGYTF. Here the CDR3 DNA reads TGTGCCAGCAGCGCGTCCCCCGGGAGCTTCTATGGCTACACCTTC.

The J gene is TRBJ2-2, the V gene TRBV6-4; D remains unclear. V was shortened by 4 bases and J by 2 bases, with 5 bases between the two germline ends. From germline, CDR1 is MRHNA and CDR2 SNTAGT. CDR3 length: 13 residues. For the CDR3, the DNA is TGTGCCAGCAGTGTCAGTAACACCGGGGAGCTGTTTTTT. It codes for CASSVSNTGELFF.

The chain combines TRBV7-3 with TRBJ1-3; 8 bases map to TRBD1. Per germline, CDR1 SGHTA and CDR2 FQGTGA. The CDR3 has 17 amino acids. V was clipped by 4 bases and J by 3 bases; unmatched bases: 11. Here the CDR3 DNA reads TGTGCCAGCAGCTCTGGAGGGCCAGGGGGCGGTGGAAACACCATATATTTT. This sequence encodes CASSSGGPGGGGNTIYF.

The chain links TRBV27 to TRBJ2-5, with a possible D match to TRBD1 (5 bases). Germline CDR1 is MNHEY and CDR2 is SMNVEV (reference sequence). Trimming pared 0 bases from V and 2 bases from J, leaving 16 bases between. The CDR3 sequence is 17 residues long. Here the CDR3 DNA reads TGTGCCAGCAGTTTATCGTTCCCCGACAGAGAGCAAGAGACCCAGTACTTC. This encodes CASSLSFPDREQETQYF.

The V gene is TRBV7-2, the J gene TRBJ1-1; 7 bases align to TRBD1. The CDR3 is 16 residues long. J was trimmed by 3 bases and V by 3 bases; bases with no gene match: 10. Germline CDR1 and CDR2: SGHTA and FQGNSA. For the CDR3, the DNA is TGTGCCAGCAGCTTGACAGGGTCTCTGAGGGACACTGAAGCTTTCTTT. Amino acid sequence: CASSLTGSLRDTEAFF.

The chain recombines TRBV27 with TRBJ1-6; TRBD1 is a possible D gene (6 bases). The CDR3 length is 18 residues. Germline lookup yields CDR1 MNHEY and CDR2 SMNVEV (reference sequence). V was cut by 6 bases and J by 6 bases, with 24 bases left in between. CDR3 nucleotides: TGTGCCAGCAGGCCGTACCTGGGGGCGACAGGACTTAATTCACCCCTCCACTTT. Residues: CASRPYLGATGLNSPLHF.

The rearrangement links TRBV4-2 to TRBJ2-3, with a weak D call TRBD2 (6 bases). CDR3 length equals 15 residues. CDR1 is LGHNA and CDR2 is YNFKEQ in the germline V gene. The V end was cut by 0 bases, the J end by 6 bases, with 13 bases between. As DNA, the CDR3 is TGTGCCAGCAGCCAAGAAGGGGCCAGCGGGGATACGCAGTATTTT. Its protein is CASSQEGASGDTQYF.

This clone has only one observation. The rearrangement uses TRBV10-2 and TRBJ2-1; 14 bases agree with TRBD2. The V and J ends lost 5 bases and 8 bases, in that order; junction bases with no gene match: 8. This CDR3 contains 16 residues. Germline V CDR1 and CDR2: WSHSY, SAAADI. CDR3 in DNA: TGCGCCAGCAGTCCCCCGACTAGCGGGGGGGCCCATGAGCAGTTCTTC. This codes for CASSPPTSGGAHEQFF.

CDR3: CASSPRSADSTTQYF. The CDR3 DNA is TGTGCCAGCAGCCCAAGGAGCGCGGATTCTACTACCCAGTACTTC. The chain couples TRBV6-5 to TRBJ2-5; D unclear. The germline gives CDR1 MNHEY, CDR2 SVGAGI. V was clipped by 6 bases and J by 8 bases, with 22 bases between them. This CDR3 region has 15 residues.

This chain joins TRBV5-5 and TRBJ2-3; no clear D. The CDR3 is made up of 17 amino acids. Germline V gene data show CDR1 as SGHKS and CDR2 as YYEKEE (reference sequence). Trimming took off 0 bases at V and 0 bases at J, with 14 bases between the two ends. The CDR3 is CASSLAVQLPSTDTQYF. CDR3 nucleotides: TGTGCCAGCAGCTTGGCCGTCCAACTTCCTAGCACAGATACGCAGTATTTT.

This clone was recorded only once. The V and J genes are TRBV6-1 and TRBJ2-5; 11 bases align to TRBD2. The CDR3 runs to 15 residues. The J segment lost 2 bases and the V segment lost 6 bases, leaving 5 bases of the junction unmatched. Per germline, CDR1 MNHNS and CDR2 SASEGT. As DNA, the CDR3 is TGTGCCAGCAGACCCAGGACTAGCGGGCAAGAGACCCAGTACTTC. Its translation: CASRPRTSGQETQYF.

This clone was seen a single time. The chain recombines TRBV5-4 with TRBJ2-1; 14 bases align to TRBD2. V lost 0 bases to trimming and J lost 7 bases; unmatched junction nucleotides: 9. The CDR3 consists of 18 residues. The germline gives CDR1 SGHNT, CDR2 YYREEE (reference sequence). In DNA form, the CDR3 reads TGTGCCAGCAGCTTGGGACCGATGAGACTAGCGGGGGGGAATGAGCAGTTCTTC. This encodes CASSLGPMRLAGGNEQFF.

The CDR3 DNA reads as TGTGCCAGCAGTCCGGGACAGGCCTTGGGCGGCTACACCTTC. Amino acids: CASSPGQALGGYTF. The chain combines TRBV2 with TRBJ1-2, with 8 bases identical to TRBD1. Germline values: CDR1 SNHLY, CDR2 FYNNEI. V shed 5 bases, J shed 8 bases, and the junction held 10 bases outside the gene matches. CDR3 size: 14 residues. Full variable domain (remainder filled in from reference TRBV2 and TRBJ1-2): EPEVTQTPSHQVTQMGQEVILRCVPISNHLYFYWYRQILGQKVEFLVSFYNNEISEKSEIFDDQFSVERPDGSNFTLKIRSTKLEDSAMYFCASSPGQALGGYTFGSGTRLTVV.